The next 25 T cell receptor beta chains were all read from a single sample in a study of blood T cells in healthy people across ages. Through a sample-barcoded 5' primer and a J-beta primer mix, a second PCR was run for roughly 7 to 11 cycles. TCRdb ran MiXCR on the 5' RACE reads and lists one entry per CDR3 protein. Here the sample spans approximately 800,000 distinct CDR3 sequences, roughly three fifths being singletons. Sequences were obtained from blood. The receptors come from a man in his forties in good health.

As DNA, the CDR3 is TGCGCCAGCAGCCAAGGGGTGTCTAGCACAGATACGCAGTATTTT. Its protein product is CASSQGVSSTDTQYF. This chain uses TRBV4-3 with TRBJ2-3; D gene ambiguous. The V gene lost 1 base and the J gene lost 0 bases, with 8 bases spanning the gap. The CDR3 is 15 amino acids. Looked up from germline, CDR1 is LGHNA and CDR2 is YSLEER.

The chain uses TRBV5-1 and TRBJ2-3; a weak D match, TRBD1 (7 bases). The CDR3 has 14 amino acids. V lost 4 bases to trimming and J lost 5 bases, with 14 bases between them. The germline V gene encodes CDR1 SGHRS and CDR2 YFSETQ. DNA for the CDR3: TGCGCCAGCAGCGCGGGACAGATAAGAGATACGCAGTATTTT. Residues: CASSAGQIRDTQYF.

The chain links TRBV20-1 to TRBJ2-1, with TRBD1 identical over 9 bases. The germline CDR1 and CDR2 sequences are DFQATT and SNEGSKA (reference sequence). The V and J ends lost 8 bases and 1 base, in that order; junction bases with no gene match: 9. The CDR3 totals 15 residues. Written as DNA, the CDR3 is TGCAGTCTGAACAGGGGGCTCGATTCCTACAATGAGCAGTTCTTC. Its protein product is CSLNRGLDSYNEQFF.

The chain combines TRBV29-1 with TRBJ2-1; D is unresolved. Germline CDR1 SQVTM, CDR2 ANQGSEA. The CDR3 contains 13 residues. V was shortened by 8 bases and J by 0 bases, with 11 bases between the two germline ends. CDR3 bases: TGCAGCCTTAGGACGGACTCCTACAATGAGCAGTTCTTC. It translates to CSLRTDSYNEQFF.

The chain has TRBV12-3 or TRBV12-4 and TRBJ2-1, with D possibly called TRBD1 or TRBD2 (5 bases each). Trimming took 5 bases from V and 2 from J, leaving 16 bases between them. The CDR3 totals 16 residues. CDR3 in DNA: TGTGCCAGCAGTCCCTCATGGGGGAGCGCCTACAATGAGCAGTTCTTC. Protein product: CASSPSWGSAYNEQFF.

In nucleotides, the CDR3 is TGCAGTGCTATCGACAGGGAGGAGCAGTTCTTC. It is translated as CSAIDREEQFF. The rearrangement links TRBV20-1 to TRBJ2-1; 7 nucleotides match TRBD1. CDR1 and CDR2 from the germline V gene are DFQATT and SNEGSKA (reference sequence). V shed 4 bases and J 10 bases; nucleotides not matched to a gene: 4. CDR3 length: 11 residues.

The chain links TRBV28 to TRBJ2-7; 9 nucleotides align to TRBD2. Germline values: CDR1 MDHEN, CDR2 SYDVKM. The V segment lost 5 bases and the J segment 5 bases; nucleotides outside the gene matches: 10. This CDR3 comprises 15 residues. For the CDR3, the DNA is TGTGCCAGCAGTGCCGAACCCGGGACTAGCAACGAGCAGTACTTC. Its translation: CASSAEPGTSNEQYF.

This clonotype was detected a few times. The chain has TRBV27 and TRBJ2-5; the match to TRBD1 covers 7 bases. J gave up 5 bases and V 4 bases, and 10 bases lay outside the gene matches. Per the germline V gene, CDR1 is MNHEY and CDR2 is SMNVEV (reference sequence). The CDR3 totals 15 residues. CDR3 amino acids: CASSSFTGVVETQYF. DNA of the CDR3: TGTGCCAGCAGTTCGTTCACAGGGGTAGTCGAGACCCAGTACTTC.

The chain joins TRBV12-3 or TRBV12-4 to TRBJ1-6; 7 bases are shared with TRBD1. This CDR3 contains 12 residues. Trimming took 10 bases from V and 9 from J; bases not matched to a gene: 6. CDR3 in amino acids: CATRTGPSPLHF. The DNA for the CDR3 is TGTGCCACCCGGACAGGCCCTTCACCCCTCCACTTT.

This chain links TRBV6-2 or TRBV6-3 with TRBJ2-7, with TRBD1 matching over 7 bases. The CDR3 is 14 amino acids. V gave up 10 bases and J gave up 2 bases; unmatched junction bases: 11. The V gene's germline CDR1 is MNHEY and CDR2 SVGEGT. The CDR3 sequence is CAIRGTASPYEQYF. CDR3 nucleotides: TGTGCCATCAGGGGGACAGCCAGTCCCTACGAGCAGTACTTC.

The chain links TRBV10-3 to TRBJ2-5; 7 nucleotides align to TRBD2. J gave up 5 bases and V 3 bases, and 9 bases lay outside the gene matches. Germline V CDR1 and CDR2: ENHRY, SYGVKD. The CDR3 consists of 15 residues. Written as DNA, the CDR3 is TGTGCCATCAGTGATCCGGGACTATCCCTTGAGACCCAGTACTTC. Amino acids: CAISDPGLSLETQYF.

The chain has TRBV27 and TRBJ1-6; D is unresolved. Germline lookup yields CDR1 MNHEY and CDR2 SMNVEV (reference sequence). V gave up 4 bases and J gave up 7 bases, with 14 bases separating them. The CDR3 covers 15 residues. CDR3 DNA sequence: TGTGCCAGCAGTTCTGCCAGCGAGCGAAATTCACCCCTCCACTTT. Encoded protein: CASSSASERNSPLHF.

This clonotype was found a few times. The gene calls are TRBV12-3 or TRBV12-4 and TRBJ1-4, with a possible D match to TRBD1 (5 bases). Trimming cost V 4 bases and J 3 bases, with 12 bases left between them. The CDR3 totals 15 residues. In DNA, the CDR3 is TGTGCCAGCAGTTCCCTTAGGGGAGCTAATGAAAAACTGTTTTTT. Amino acids: CASSSLRGANEKLFF.

In its sample, this clonotype was seen a few times. The chain couples TRBV29-1 to TRBJ2-5; 7 nucleotides align to TRBD2. The germline CDR1 and CDR2 sequences are SQVTM and ANQGSEA. This CDR3 spans 13 amino acids. V lost 6 bases to trimming and J lost 4 bases; unmatched junction nucleotides: 8. In nucleotides, the CDR3 is TGCAGCGTGGACCTGGGGAGGGTAGAGACCCAGTACTTC. Residues: CSVDLGRVETQYF.

This clonotype showed up just a few times. This chain links TRBV20-1 with TRBJ2-5, with D perhaps matching TRBD1 or TRBD2 (5 bases each). The CDR3 length is 14 residues. Germline V gene sequence: CDR1 DFQATT, CDR2 SNEGSKA (reference sequence). V was shortened by 4 bases and J by 7 bases, with 19 bases between the two germline ends. DNA of the CDR3: TGCAGTGCTACCCAAACGGGGCCCGGGGTGACCCAGTACTTC. Translating it yields CSATQTGPGVTQYF.

This clonotype was seen more than once but under ten times. The chain employs TRBV7-2 and TRBJ2-1, with D maybe TRBD2 (6 bases). Germline CDR1 SGHTA, CDR2 FQGNSA. The CDR3 is 15 amino acids. V lost 1 base and J lost 6, with 13 bases in between. Here the CDR3 reads CASSLGVPGGNEQFF. Here the CDR3 DNA reads TGTGCCAGCAGCTTAGGGGTCCCCGGGGGCAATGAGCAGTTCTTC. Using reference TRBV7-2 and TRBJ2-1 for the parts outside the CDR3, the full variable domain is GAGVSQSPSNKVTEKGKDVELRCDPISGHTALYWYRQSLGQGLEFLIYFQGNSAPDKSGLPSDRFSAERTGGSVSTLTIQRTQQEDSAVYLCASSLGVPGGNEQFFGPGTRLTVL.

The chain recombines TRBV6-6 with TRBJ2-4; no clear D. The better agreement between TRBJ2-7 and the DNA end casts doubt on the J call. The CDR3 sequence is 14 residues long. Germline V CDR1 and CDR2: MNHNY, SVGAGI (reference sequence). DNA for the CDR3: TGTGCCAGCAGTTATGAGCAGGAGAGGCGCGAGCAGTACTTC. Amino acids: CASSYEQERREQYF.

The V and J genes are TRBV15 and TRBJ2-5, with 11 bases lining up with TRBD2. Unmatched junction bases numbered 11, after V lost 1 base and J lost 4 bases. The CDR3 totals 18 residues. Per the germline V gene, CDR1 is LNHNV and CDR2 is YYDKDF (reference sequence). The CDR3 nucleotides read TGTGCCACCAGCAGAGCGATGGGTCTAGCGGGAGGTCGAGAGACCCAGTACTTC. Translated, it gives CATSRAMGLAGGRETQYF.

Only one count was recorded for this clonotype. A read error may produce the germline difference seen at one junction end. This chain links TRBV9 with TRBJ1-2, with 10 positions matching TRBD1. CDR3 size: 16 residues. Per the germline V gene, CDR1 is SGDLS and CDR2 is YYNGEE. The CDR3 spells CVSSAVPGQGIYGYTF. CDR3 coding DNA: TGTGTCAGCAGCGCAGTCCCGGGACAGGGGATCTATGGCTACACCTTC.

V gene TRBV20-1 combines with J gene TRBJ1-2; D is possibly TRBD1 (6 bases). Trimming cost V 0 bases and J 7 bases, with 18 bases left between them. Germline CDR1 reads DFQATT; CDR2 reads SNEGSKA (reference sequence). The CDR3 consists of 15 residues. The CDR3 DNA sequence: TGCAGTGCTAGAGACACTAACACGGGGGCGTCTGGCTACACCTTC. Its protein product is CSARDTNTGASGYTF.

The chain uses TRBV12-3 or TRBV12-4 and TRBJ2-3, with D unclear. This CDR3 region has 14 residues. The V and J ends lost 8 bases and 0 bases respectively, with 12 bases between them. The CDR3 is CASGTGISTDTQYF. Here the CDR3 DNA reads TGTGCCAGCGGTACGGGTATTAGCACAGATACGCAGTATTTT.

The rearrangement joins TRBV28 to TRBJ2-5; 9 bases align to TRBD1. The germline V gene encodes CDR1 MDHEN and CDR2 SYDVKM. V lost 4 bases and J lost 5; bases outside the gene matches: 8. The CDR3 contains 15 residues. The CDR3 DNA reads TGTGCCAGCAGTTCATGGGACAGGGCAGTCGAGACCCAGTACTTC. This encodes CASSSWDRAVETQYF.

This clonotype appeared a single time. The rearrangement links TRBV20-1 to TRBJ2-3, with a weak D call TRBD1 (6 bases). V lost 5 bases to trimming and J lost 2 bases, with 14 bases between them. The germline CDR1 and CDR2 sequences are DFQATT and SNEGSKA (reference sequence). This CDR3 is 14 amino acids long. The DNA for the CDR3 is TGCAGTGCTCGATCGGACAGCTCCACAGATACGCAGTATTTT. Protein: CSARSDSSTDTQYF.

This chain links TRBV5-6 with TRBJ2-1; D call uncertain. The CDR3 is 12 amino acids. CDR1 is SGHDT, CDR2 YYEEEE, per germline. V lost 4 bases, J lost 5 bases, and 7 bases lay in between. The CDR3 region is CASSLINNEQFF. For the CDR3, the DNA is TGTGCCAGCAGCCTAATTAACAATGAGCAGTTCTTC.

The rearrangement joins TRBV29-1 to TRBJ2-5, with D perhaps matching TRBD1 (5 bases). The V gene lost 3 bases and the J gene lost 5 bases, with 19 bases spanning the gap. The CDR3 sequence is 15 residues long. Germline V gene sequence: CDR1 SQVTM, CDR2 ANQGSEA. CDR3 sequence: CSVDAEDIPIETQYF. CDR3 nucleotides: TGCAGCGTTGATGCTGAGGACATCCCGATTGAGACCCAGTACTTC.